The rows below give T cell receptor beta chains drawn from one sample of a study of T cell responses to AZD1222 COVID-19 vaccine. Profiling relied on immunoSEQ multiplex PCR, and the TCRdb table lists in-frame clones only, not all of them. The data show roughly 190,000 clones, about nine tenths seen once. The source material was peripheral blood, sampled on day 0 of AZD1222 vaccination. All receptors come from an adult in good health. Both conserved end residues are trimmed from each CDR3. Each record gives: clone size, V gene, J gene, CDR3 protein. Size values are once, few and many counts, or a class for expanded clones, and some rows have none.

>NA|TRBV7-8|TRBJ1-1
ASSFTGLRGIGTEAF
>once|TRBV5-1|TRBJ2-1
ASSLLAGVDEQF
>NA|TRBV5-4|TRBJ1-1
ASSSPTGGAGRTEAF
>NA|TRBV19|TRBJ2-7
ASSIFLTSGTDEQY
>NA|TRBV19|TRBJ1-5
ASNREVDQPQH
>NA|TRBV28|TRBJ1-5
ASGDLPDQPQH
>NA|TRBV28|TRBJ1-1
ASSLIPMNTEAF
>NA|TRBV18|TRBJ2-7
ASSPQGAEQY
>NA|TRBV7-9|TRBJ1-2
ASSPRVAKGYT
>once|TRBV3-1/TRBV3-2|TRBJ2-2
ASTLRDSIHGGELF
>NA|TRBV7-9|TRBJ2-1
ASSSGQGSYNEQF
>NA|TRBV10-3|TRBJ1-6
AISEWGGGGAPLH
>NA|TRBV28|TRBJ2-1
ASKQGPYNEQF
>NA|TRBV27|TRBJ2-6
ASSLFWDSGANVLT
>NA|TRBV9|TRBJ2-4
ASNLGEAKNIQY
>NA|TRBV6-5|TRBJ1-1
ASSRDRVNTEAF
>NA|TRBV7-2|TRBJ2-7
ASRITGVSSYEQY
>NA|TRBV19|TRBJ2-1
ASSDPGTDSYNEQF
>NA|TRBV7-9|TRBJ2-7
ASSPMEGLAVLKLYEQY
>NA|TRBV2|TRBJ1-6
ASHPGQGARNSPLH
>NA|TRBV5-8|TRBJ2-3
ASSLEGVGDTQY
>NA|TRBV19|TRBJ2-5
ASSIGRAQETQY
>NA|TRBV28|TRBJ2-1
ASRLTGSSYNEQF
>few|TRBV5-1|TRBJ1-1
ASRLTGTGFGNTEAF
>NA|TRBV7-8|TRBJ1-1
ASSRRDRGPGEMNTEAF
>once|TRBV7-2|TRBJ2-1
ASSPGTSEQF
>NA|TRBV11-2|TRBJ1-2
ASSPTGPYGYT
>once|TRBV28|TRBJ2-7
ASSFGRYEQY
>NA|TRBV7-9|TRBJ1-5
ASSLAHGPGGNQPQH
>NA|TRBV27|TRBJ2-2
ASSLVGRELF
>NA|TRBV16|TRBJ2-5
ASSQLGGGMETQY
>few|TRBV5-1|TRBJ2-7
ASSSRQGYEQY
>NA|TRBV7-9|TRBJ1-3
ASNGRGQGTGNTIY
>NA|TRBV3-1/TRBV3-2|TRBJ2-1
ASRKGGEQF
>NA|TRBV14|TRBJ1-4
ASSQDPLLSDSEKLF
>NA|TRBV6-1|TRBJ2-1
ASSDLSGQGAAYNEQF
>NA|TRBV28|TRBJ2-7
ASWGDRPYEQY
>NA|TRBV27|TRBJ1-2
ASSSNRGRPSDYGYT